The 11 T cell receptor beta chains below come from one sample, sequenced in a study of blood T cells in healthy people across ages. Alongside a J-beta primer mix, a sample-barcoded 5' primer served in a second PCR lasting about 7 to 12 cycles. TCRdb passed the 5' RACE reads through MiXCR, listing each CDR3 protein once. Among 800,000 or so distinct CDR3 sequences, less than 60% were seen once, and the ten largest hold 15% to 20%. The sequencing sample was made of blood. The receptors stem from a man older than 75 in good health.

The genes are TRBV6-2 or TRBV6-3 and TRBJ2-5, with D perhaps matching TRBD1 (6 bases). Germline assignment: CDR1 MNHEY and CDR2 SVGEGT. The V end was cut by 7 bases, the J end by 7 bases, with 13 bases between. CDR3 length: 12 amino acids. As DNA, the CDR3 is TGTGCCAGCACCGGGACACTTGGGACCCAGTACTTC. This gives the protein CASTGTLGTQYF.

This clonotype was seen only a few times. The V gene is TRBV6-5, the J gene TRBJ2-1, with D perhaps being TRBD1 or TRBD2 (6 bases each). Trimming shortened V by 7 bases and J by 11 bases, and 15 bases separated the two germline ends. Germline V CDR1 and CDR2: MNHEY, SVGAGI. This CDR3 has 12 residues. CDR3 DNA sequence: TGTGCCAGCACCTCCCCGGGGGCCCAGCAGTTCTTC. Protein: CASTSPGAQQFF.

The CDR3: CASSLVHGKAPDTQYF. In DNA form, the CDR3 reads TGTGCCAGCAGTTTAGTTCACGGAAAAGCCCCAGATACGCAGTATTTT. The rearrangement joins TRBV28 to TRBJ2-3; D gene uncertain. This CDR3 contains 16 residues. From germline, CDR1 is MDHEN and CDR2 SYDVKM. V was shortened by 2 bases and J by 4 bases, with 16 bases between the two germline ends.

The chain uses TRBV4-3 and TRBJ2-3; 9 bases align to TRBD1. The germline V gene encodes CDR1 LGHNA and CDR2 YSLEER. V gave up 1 base and J gave up 1 base; unmatched junction bases: 3. CDR3 length: 16 residues. As DNA, the CDR3 is TGCGCCAGCAGCCAAGTATGGGACAGGGGCACAGATACGCAGTATTTT. Protein: CASSQVWDRGTDTQYF.

The chain employs TRBV4-2 and TRBJ2-2, with a weak D call TRBD1 (5 bases). The ends were cut back, 4 bases at V and 2 bases at J, with 14 bases in the middle. There are 16 residues in the CDR3. Germline CDR1 LGHNA, CDR2 YNFKEQ. CDR3 coding DNA: TGTGCCAGCAGCCTTAACGGTGGACAAAACACCGGGGAGCTGTTTTTT. It encodes CASSLNGGQNTGELFF.

The J gene is TRBJ2-6, the V gene TRBV11-2, with no clear D. V lost 6 bases, J lost 1 base, and 7 bases lay in between. Germline assignment: CDR1 SGHAT and CDR2 FQNNGV. The CDR3 loop spans 14 amino acids. DNA of the CDR3: TGTGCCAGCAGTATAAATTCTGGGGCCAACGTCCTGACTTTC. Residues: CASSINSGANVLTF.

The DNA of the CDR3 is TGTGCCAGCAGTTACTCGGGTCAGGAGACTGAAGCTTTCTTT. Amino acid sequence: CASSYSGQETEAFF. The genes are TRBV6-2 or TRBV6-3 and TRBJ1-1; D unclear. The CDR3 runs 14 residues. Per germline, CDR1 MNHEY and CDR2 SVGEGT. Trimming shortened V by 0 bases and J by 5 bases, and 10 bases separated the two germline ends.

The CDR3 is CASSTDRDGQQETQYF. DNA for the CDR3: TGTGCCAGCAGTACCGACAGGGACGGGCAGCAAGAGACCCAGTACTTC. This chain connects TRBV2 to TRBJ2-5; 7 nucleotides align to TRBD1. This CDR3 region has 16 residues. The junction had 11 bases not matched to a gene; V was cut back by 5 bases and J by 2 bases. Germline V gene sequence: CDR1 SNHLY, CDR2 FYNNEI.

This clonotype has more than one count but fewer than ten. The rearrangement uses TRBV20-1 and TRBJ2-7; 7 bases fit TRBD2. V trimming: 1 base; J trimming: 6 bases; junction bases outside the gene matches: 6. From germline, CDR1 is DFQATT and CDR2 SNEGSKA (reference sequence). The CDR3 consists of 13 residues. The CDR3 DNA sequence: TGCAGTGCTAGAGGGGAGACTAGCTCCGAGCAGTACTTC. Protein sequence: CSARGETSSEQYF.

V and J are TRBV2 and TRBJ2-5; 9 bases map to TRBD2. This CDR3 is built from 15 residues. Germline V gives CDR1 SNHLY, CDR2 FYNNEI. With V trimmed by 6 bases and J by 11 bases, 16 bases remained unmatched. In nucleotides, the CDR3 is TGTGCCAGCAGCGTCGAGGGCGGGAGGGACAATGAGCAGTACTTC. Its translation: CASSVEGGRDNEQYF. The full variable domain, completed using reference TRBV2 and TRBJ2-5, is EPEVTQTPSHQVTQMGQEVILRCVPISNHLYFYWYRQILGQKVEFLVSFYNNEISEKSEIFDDQFSVERPDGSNFTLKIRSTKLEDSAMYFCASSVEGGRDNEQYFGPGTRLLVL.

This clonotype was seen only a few times. This chain joins TRBV29-1 and TRBJ1-4, with 7 bases aligning to TRBD1. V shed 6 bases, J shed 0 bases, and the junction held 13 bases outside the gene matches. Germline loops: CDR1 SQVTM, CDR2 ANQGSEA. The CDR3 consists of 17 residues. CDR3 in amino acids: CSVAGTDVRSTNEKLFF. The CDR3 DNA sequence: TGCAGCGTCGCCGGGACAGACGTTCGATCAACTAATGAAAAACTGTTTTTT.